This T cell receptor beta chain was recorded in a study of blood T cell repertoires in COVID-19. CDR1 is SGHTA and CDR2 is FQGNSA in the germline V gene. V trimming: 5 bases; J trimming: 5 bases; junction bases outside the gene matches: 8. The CDR3 totals 15 residues. Profiling relied on immunoSEQ multiplex PCR, and the TCRdb table lists in-frame clones only, not all of them. The table includes 110,000 or so clones, more than 80% detected once. Source material: peripheral blood. This receptor was taken from a woman between 55 and 75 years old with COVID-19, enrolled during active disease. This rearrangement joins TRBV7-2 to TRBJ1-5; 8 bases agree with TRBD1. As DNA, the CDR3 is TGTGCCAGCAGCAATTATGGGACAGGAGATCAGCCCCAGCATTTT. Residues: CASSNYGTGDQPQHF.